Below are 23 T cell receptor beta chains sequenced from a single sample in a study of cytomegalovirus exposure and HLA in healthy donors. The PCR was carried out with 60 Vbeta primers and 13 Jbeta primers. The method was immunoSEQ multiplex PCR; TCRdb's version includes in-frame clones alone and lacks a portion of them. The repertoire holds about 150,000 clones, with 75% as singletons. Sequenced sample: PBMCs. Receptor source: a young man in good health and CMV-seronegative.

The CDR3 here is CASSPASEEGEQFF. The CDR3 region has the DNA TGCGCCAGCAGCCCCGCCTCCGAGGAGGGTGAGCAGTTCTTC. This chain links TRBV5-1 with TRBJ2-1; D might be TRBD2 (6 bases). The V gene lost 4 bases and the J gene lost 9 bases, with 17 bases spanning the gap. Germline CDR1 reads SGHRS; CDR2 reads YFSETQ. The CDR3 runs 14 residues.

The chain couples TRBV7-9 to TRBJ1-2; D call uncertain. This CDR3 is built from 13 residues. V was trimmed by 2 bases and J by 5 bases, leaving 9 bases between them. Germline V gene sequence: CDR1 SEHNR, CDR2 FQNEAQ (reference sequence). In DNA, the CDR3 is TGTGCCAGCAGCTTAAAGGGAGGATATGGCTACACCTTC. It translates to CASSLKGGYGYTF.

V is TRBV6-5 and J is TRBJ2-7, with 9 bases identical to TRBD1. Germline V gene sequence: CDR1 MNHEY, CDR2 SVGAGI. Trimming cost V 6 bases and J 0 bases; bases outside gene matches: 3. The CDR3 length is 14 residues. The CDR3 loop is CASRWDRDSYEQYF. The CDR3 DNA sequence: TGTGCCAGCAGATGGGACAGGGACTCCTACGAGCAGTACTTC.

This clone was picked up a small number of times. The rearrangement joins TRBV21-1 to TRBJ2-7; no check of the table's D call, TRBD2, against the DNA was made. TRBV21-1 counts as a pseudogene. This CDR3 region has 15 residues. CDR3 loop: CASSKGESGRGEQYF. Here the CDR3 DNA reads TGTGCCAGCAGCAAAGGGGAGAGCGGGAGGGGCGAGCAGTACTTC.

The chain joins TRBV7-9 to TRBJ2-1; D possibly corresponds to TRBD2 (6 bases). CDR1 SEHNR and CDR2 FQNEAQ come from the germline V gene (reference sequence). The CDR3 is 15 residues long. Trimming removed 5 bases from V and 8 bases from J, with 19 bases in between. Here the CDR3 reads CASSPRDSRQDEQFF. The CDR3 DNA sequence: TGTGCCAGCAGCCCAAGGGACTCCCGCCAGGATGAGCAGTTCTTC.

The V and J genes are TRBV7-8 and TRBJ2-7; maybe TRBD1 (6 bases). V gave up 3 bases and J gave up 0 bases, with 9 bases separating them. The germline V gene encodes CDR1 SGHVS and CDR2 FQNEAQ. CDR3 length: 14 amino acids. CDR3 DNA: TGTGCCAGCAGCTTCAGGACAGACTCCTACGAGCAGTACTTC. The encoded protein is CASSFRTDSYEQYF.

The chain combines TRBV6-5 with TRBJ2-5; D is perhaps TRBD2 (6 bases). The CDR3 runs 15 residues. Germline V gene sequence: CDR1 MNHEY, CDR2 SVGAGI. Trimming shortened V by 2 bases and J by 5 bases, and 15 bases separated the two germline ends. The CDR3 protein is CASSYVGGRKETQYF. DNA of the CDR3: TGTGCCAGCAGTTACGTCGGGGGACGTAAGGAGACCCAGTACTTC.

The chain combines TRBV7-3 with TRBJ1-6; D is unclear. V lost 5 bases and J lost 8, with 10 bases in between. The CDR3 is made up of 13 amino acids. CDR1 and CDR2 (germline): SGHTA, FQGTGA. The CDR3 spells CASSRTRDSPLHF. The CDR3 nucleotides read TGTGCCAGCAGCAGGACTAGGGATTCACCCCTCCACTTT.

The V call is TRBV5-1, the J call TRBJ2-2; D is uncertain. The CDR3 contains 15 residues. Germline values: CDR1 SGHRS, CDR2 YFSETQ. With 1 base removed from V and 2 bases from J, the gap between germline ends came to 9 bases. The CDR3 DNA reads as TGCGCCAGCAGCTTGAACACGGGTAACACCGGGGAGCTGTTTTTT. Its translation: CASSLNTGNTGELFF.

This clone showed up many times. The J gene is TRBJ2-7, the V gene TRBV27, with a weak D call TRBD2 (5 bases). CDR3 length equals 14 residues. With 0 bases removed from V and 4 bases from J, the gap between germline ends came to 10 bases. From germline, CDR1 is MNHEY and CDR2 SMNVEV (reference sequence). CDR3 protein: CASSLSVSGYEQYF. CDR3 nucleotide sequence: TGTGCCAGCAGTTTATCCGTCTCGGGGTACGAGCAGTACTTC.

This sequence joins TRBV7-2 and TRBJ2-7; 7 positions match TRBD1. The CDR3 contains 14 residues. Per germline, CDR1 SGHTA and CDR2 FQGNSA. Trimming cost V 7 bases and J 2 bases; bases outside gene matches: 8. CDR3 bases: TGTGCCAGCAACTTCCGGGACAGTCCCTACGAGCAGTACTTC. Its protein product is CASNFRDSPYEQYF.

The V call is TRBV28, the J call TRBJ1-2; TRBD1 is a possible D gene (5 bases). Trimming pared 6 bases from V and 0 bases from J, leaving 11 bases between. The CDR3 runs 14 residues. Germline V gene lookup returns CDR1 MDHEN and CDR2 SYDVKM. The CDR3 loop is CASSQGASNYGYTF. CDR3 bases: TGTGCCAGCAGCCAAGGGGCCTCTAACTATGGCTACACCTTC.

The chain links TRBV27 to TRBJ2-7, with 9 bases identical to TRBD1. V shed 5 bases, J shed 4 bases, and the junction held 3 bases outside the gene matches. The length of the CDR3 is 13 residues. Germline lookup yields CDR1 MNHEY and CDR2 SMNVEV (reference sequence). CDR3 loop: CASSTGQGYEQYF. The CDR3 DNA reads as TGTGCCAGCAGTACGGGACAGGGATACGAGCAGTACTTC.

The gene calls are TRBV11-2 and TRBJ1-1, with D perhaps TRBD1 (5 bases). Trimming removed 3 bases from V and 7 bases from J, with 12 bases in between. The CDR3 extends over 13 amino acids. Germline V gives CDR1 SGHAT, CDR2 FQNNGV. The CDR3 coding sequence is TGTGCCAGCAGCTTTGCCCAGGGTGGTGAAGCTTTCTTT. Translating gives CASSFAQGGEAFF.

CDR3 protein: CASNMRAGGSYGYTF. As DNA, the CDR3 is TGTGCCAGCAATATGAGGGCCGGGGGATCCTATGGCTACACCTTC. The chain is built from TRBV5-6 and TRBJ1-2; D possibly corresponds to TRBD1 (5 bases). Trimming removed 6 bases at V and 4 bases at J, with 19 bases between. This CDR3 is 15 amino acids long. Per germline, CDR1 SGHDT and CDR2 YYEEEE.

The rearrangement joins TRBV4-2 to TRBJ2-2, with 10 bases aligning to TRBD2. Per germline, CDR1 LGHNA and CDR2 YNFKEQ. The CDR3 sequence is 17 residues long. V shed 3 bases, J shed 3 bases, and the junction held 7 bases outside the gene matches. The CDR3 loop reads CASSQRLAGSYTGELFF. CDR3 coding DNA: TGTGCCAGCAGCCAGAGACTAGCGGGCTCTTACACCGGGGAGCTGTTTTTT.

The rearrangement uses TRBV7-8 and TRBJ1-6; D possibly corresponds to TRBD1 (5 bases). Germline V CDR1 and CDR2: SGHVS, FQNEAQ. Between the trimmed V and J ends, which lost 10 bases and 9 bases, there was a span of 19 bases. The CDR3 has 14 amino acids. The CDR3 DNA reads as TGTGCCACCAACTCAAAACGGGGGATTTCACCCCTCCACTTT. Translating it yields CATNSKRGISPLHF.

This CDR3 is CASSPSRDINEKLFF. The CDR3 DNA sequence: TGTGCCAGCAGTCCGTCCCGGGACATTAATGAAAAACTGTTTTTT. The chain is built from TRBV6-1 and TRBJ1-4; tentatively, D is TRBD1 (6 bases). V lost 5 bases to trimming and J lost 4 bases, with 14 bases between them. The CDR3 totals 15 residues. The germline V gene encodes CDR1 MNHNS and CDR2 SASEGT.

This sequence joins TRBV11-2 and TRBJ1-2; D possibly corresponds to TRBD1 (6 bases). The V end lost 0 bases, the J end lost 4 bases, and 18 bases lay between the germline ends. Germline assignment: CDR1 SGHAT and CDR2 FQNNGV. The CDR3 has 17 residues. CDR3 DNA sequence: TGTGCCAGCAGCTTAGACGTGAGACAGGCCGACTTCTATGGCTACACCTTC. It codes for CASSLDVRQADFYGYTF.

The chain has TRBV6-1 and TRBJ1-4; 9 positions agree with TRBD1. CDR3 length equals 15 residues. V was pared by 4 bases and J by 7 bases, with 7 bases of the junction left unmatched. Germline values: CDR1 MNHNS, CDR2 SASEGT. CDR3 in DNA: TGTGCCAGCAGTGCCCCGGGACAGGGACTTGAAAAACTGTTTTTT. Translating it yields CASSAPGQGLEKLFF.

This chain uses TRBV6-5 with TRBJ2-1, with D tentatively TRBD2 (6 bases). Germline loops: CDR1 MNHEY, CDR2 SVGAGI. CDR3 length equals 16 residues. Between the trimmed V and J ends, which lost 2 bases and 1 base, there was a span of 12 bases. CDR3 nucleotides: TGTGCCAGCAGTTACAGCCTAGCGAATTCCTACAATGAGCAGTTCTTC. The encoded protein is CASSYSLANSYNEQFF.

The CDR3 sequence: CASSLRRGSREQYF. DNA of the CDR3: TGTGCCAGCAGCTTAAGAAGGGGGTCGAGGGAGCAGTACTTC. The V gene is TRBV7-2, the J gene TRBJ2-7; weak D call: TRBD1 (6 bases). This CDR3 is 14 amino acids long. Per the germline V gene, CDR1 is SGHTA and CDR2 is FQGNSA. The V end was cut by 2 bases, the J end by 7 bases, with 15 bases between.

This clone was counted only a few times. CDR3 amino acids: CASSLGLAGVTQYF. The CDR3 DNA sequence: TGTGCCAGCAGCTTAGGGCTAGCGGGGGTGACCCAGTACTTC. The chain recombines TRBV7-2 with TRBJ2-5, with 10 bases matching TRBD2. CDR3 length: 14 amino acids. V was pared by 1 base and J by 7 bases, with 3 bases of the junction left unmatched. CDR1 is SGHTA, CDR2 FQGNSA, per germline.